The clone carrying this T cell receptor beta chain is medium-sized (0.01 to 0.1%) within its sample. The antigen is not known. The data are from a study of vaccination and CD4 T cells after COVID-19. As for treatment: roughly 10-day PBMC culture with coronavirus spike peptide pools or control peptides (ViraFEST assay). First, ViraFEST expanded antigen-specific T cells with peptide pools, and next it sequenced the TCRs. Germline V gives CDR1 MNHEY, CDR2 SMNVEV (reference sequence). V shed 3 bases, J shed 4 bases, and the junction held 2 bases outside the gene matches. CDR3 size: 13 residues. Oncomine TCR Beta short-read sequencing was applied to DNA from cultured CD4+ T cells. The genomic DNA was obtained from cultured CD4+ T cells by extraction with the QIAamp micro DNA kit. Using its own MiXCR run on the PCR reads, TCRdb lists one record per CDR3 protein. This sample has fewer than 6,500 distinct CDR3 sequences, with 18% found just once.

This TCR was recovered from a human donor who had recovered from COVID-19. The sequencing sample was made of CD4+ T cells from blood, cultured in vitro. The V call is TRBV27, the J call TRBJ2-5, with 7 bases identical to TRBD2. The chain's CDR3 is CASSFREGETQYF. CDR3 DNA: TGTGCCAGCAGTTTTAGGGAGGGAGAGACCCAGTACTTC.